This note documents a single TCR beta chain sequence. Its target is not known. At baseline, cycle 4 day 1, and cycle 7 day 1, blood was sampled. The protocol was immunoSEQ multiplex PCR, while the TCRdb copy is restricted to in-frame clones and leaves out a portion. The sample holds under 60,000 clones, around 89% seen once. The sample comes from a study of OX40 agonist ivuxolimab in advanced cancers. Study at large: Hepatocellular carcinoma, melanoma, renal cell or head and neck cancer was diagnosed in the dose-escalation patients. Males comprised approximately 84% of the group, whose mean age was about 60 years (range roughly 20 to 90).

This CDR3 spans 16 amino acids. Germline-derived CDR1 and CDR2 are MNHEY and SMNVEV (reference sequence). V lost 0 bases and J lost 0, with 9 bases in between. Study findings and constraints: Normalized T-cell clonal expansion was also low in some nonresponders.

The TCR originated in an adult with an advanced solid tumor such as melanoma, head and neck, liver or kidney cancer. The sample was CD4+ or CD8+ T cells sorted from blood, taken in a trial of the OX40 agonist ivuxolimab. J is TRBJ2-1 and V is TRBV27; no clear D. CDR3 residues: CASSLSQPSSYNEQFF. Here the CDR3 DNA reads TGTGCCAGCAGTTTATCGCAGCCAAGCTCCTACAATGAGCAGTTCTTC.